A single sample is the source of the 11 T cell receptor beta chains below, sequenced in a study of blood T cell repertoires in COVID-19. Clones were read by immunoSEQ multiplex PCR, and TCRdb kept only the in-frame ones, dropping some. Of approximately 71,000 clones in the sample, roughly 80% were seen once. The specimen was peripheral blood. Source of these receptors: a human donor in a cohort sampled during active COVID-19.

This chain links TRBV28 with TRBJ1-5; TRBD1 matches at 11 bases. The V gene end was trimmed by 6 bases and the J gene end by 6 bases; junction bases not matched to a gene: 4. Germline V gives CDR1 MDHEN, CDR2 SYDVKM. There are 14 residues in the CDR3. CDR3 nucleotides: TGTGCCAGCAGCTCGGACAGGGGGCTTCAGCCCCAGCATTTT. Translating it yields CASSSDRGLQPQHF.

In this sample, this clone is medium-sized. This same CDR3 is encoded by further DNA sequences in the sample. The rearrangement uses TRBV19 and TRBJ1-5; 9 positions agree with TRBD1. J was trimmed by 5 bases and V by 2 bases; bases with no gene match: 1. There are 14 residues in the CDR3. The germline V gene has CDR1 LNHDA and CDR2 SQIVND (reference sequence). The chain's CDR3 is CASSIWTGDQPQHF. CDR3 nucleotides: TGTGCCAGTAGTATATGGACAGGGGATCAGCCCCAGCATTTT.

The chain links TRBV12-3 or TRBV12-4 to TRBJ1-1, with D unresolved. V lost 2 bases and J lost 10, with 11 bases in between. This CDR3 has 12 amino acids. The DNA of the CDR3 is TGTGCCAGCAGTTTATCAGAACACCCAGCTTTCTTT. It is translated as CASSLSEHPAFF.

V gene TRBV9 combines with J gene TRBJ2-2; TRBD1 is a possible D gene (5 bases). The CDR3 spans 14 residues. V was shortened by 0 bases and J by 3 bases, with 6 bases between the two germline ends. Germline V gene lookup returns CDR1 SGDLS and CDR2 YYNGEE. The CDR3 protein is CASSVDRYTGELFF. Here the CDR3 DNA reads TGTGCCAGCAGCGTAGACAGGTACACCGGGGAGCTGTTTTTT.

This clone was observed a few times. The chain employs TRBV5-4 and TRBJ2-7; weak D call: TRBD1 (5 bases). Trimming cost V 4 bases and J 2 bases, with 13 bases left between them. The CDR3 has 14 residues. Per germline, CDR1 SGHNT and CDR2 YYREEE (reference sequence). Here the CDR3 reads CASSRDTGAYEQYF. CDR3 DNA: TGTGCCAGCAGCCGTGACACAGGAGCCTACGAGCAGTACTTC.

The chain couples TRBV6-6 to TRBJ1-1; maybe TRBD1 (6 bases). The V gene's germline CDR1 is MNHNY and CDR2 SVGAGI (reference sequence). Between the trimmed V and J ends, which lost 3 bases and 6 bases, there was a span of 14 bases. CDR3 size: 14 residues. CDR3 nucleotide sequence: TGTGCCAGCAGTTATAGGGGGATTCAGGCTGAAGCTTTCTTT. Protein product: CASSYRGIQAEAFF.

V gene TRBV6-2 or TRBV6-3 combines with J gene TRBJ1-1; 8 nucleotides align to TRBD1. V shed 4 bases and J 1 base; nucleotides not matched to a gene: 5. Looked up from germline, CDR1 is MNHEY and CDR2 is SVGEGT. There are 15 residues in the CDR3. The CDR3 region is CASSFQGAPNTEAFF. Written as DNA, the CDR3 is TGTGCCAGCAGTTTTCAGGGGGCCCCGAACACTGAAGCTTTCTTT.

This clone was seen a single time. J is TRBJ2-7 and V is TRBV3-1 (or the pseudogene TRBV3-2); 10 bases line up with TRBD1. V lost 4 bases and J lost 4; bases outside the gene matches: 7. Per germline, CDR1 LGHDT and CDR2 YNNKEL (reference sequence). This CDR3 has 15 amino acids. The CDR3 region has the DNA TGTGCCAGCAGCCGATCCGGGACAGGGGTATACGAGCAGTACTTC. Its translation: CASSRSGTGVYEQYF.

The CDR3 protein is CASSRKAGETEAFF. The CDR3 region has the DNA TGTGCCAGCAGCCGAAAAGCAGGGGAAACTGAAGCTTTCTTT. This chain links TRBV3-1 (or the pseudogene TRBV3-2) with TRBJ1-1; tentative D call: TRBD1 (6 bases). V was pared by 4 bases and J by 5 bases, with 14 bases between. The CDR3 sequence is 14 residues long. Germline V CDR1 and CDR2: LGHDT, YNNKEL (reference sequence).

The chain is built from TRBV7-2 and TRBJ2-5, with 8 nucleotides matching TRBD1. Trimming removed 5 bases from V and 1 base from J; junction bases left unmatched: 3. Germline V gene lookup returns CDR1 SGHTA and CDR2 FQGNSA. The CDR3 loop spans 14 amino acids. CDR3 coding DNA: TGTGCCAGCAGCGTAGACAGGGGCCAAGAGACCCAGTACTTC. It codes for CASSVDRGQETQYF. Using reference TRBV7-2 and TRBJ2-5 for the parts outside the CDR3, the full variable domain is GAGVSQSPSNKVTEKGKDVELRCDPISGHTALYWYRQSLGQGLEFLIYFQGNSAPDKSGLPSDRFSAERTGGSVSTLTIQRTQQEDSAVYLCASSVDRGQETQYFGPGTRLLVL.

This sequence joins TRBV5-1 and TRBJ2-1; the D gene is possibly TRBD1 (6 bases). Germline V gene data show CDR1 as SGHRS and CDR2 as YFSETQ. The CDR3 has 14 amino acids. Trimming stripped 7 bases from V and 3 bases from J, with 14 bases between. The CDR3 loop reads CASARDNFYNEQFF. The CDR3 coding sequence is TGCGCCAGCGCCCGGGACAACTTCTACAATGAGCAGTTCTTC.